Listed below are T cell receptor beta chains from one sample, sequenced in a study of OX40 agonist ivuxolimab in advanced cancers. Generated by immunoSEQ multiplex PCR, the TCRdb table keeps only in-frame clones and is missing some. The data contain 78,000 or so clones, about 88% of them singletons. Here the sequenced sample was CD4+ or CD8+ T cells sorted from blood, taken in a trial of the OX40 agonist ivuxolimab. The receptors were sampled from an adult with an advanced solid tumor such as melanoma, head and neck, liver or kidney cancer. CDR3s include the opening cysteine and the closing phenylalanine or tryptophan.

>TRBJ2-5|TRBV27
CASRGVRLAGGETQYF
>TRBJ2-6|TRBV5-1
CASRARGANVLTF
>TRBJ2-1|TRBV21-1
CASSSRRNNEQFF
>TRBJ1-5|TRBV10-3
CAISEGQSNQPQHF
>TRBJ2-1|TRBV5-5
CASSPQYNEQFF
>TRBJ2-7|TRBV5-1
CASSFPAPRVHEQYF
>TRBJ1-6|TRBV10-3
CAISEAAYSPLHF
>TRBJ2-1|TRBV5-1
CASSLGPTGLTYNEQFF
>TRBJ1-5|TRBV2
CASSDGSNQPQHF
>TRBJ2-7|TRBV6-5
CASTPRQGASEQYF
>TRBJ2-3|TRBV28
CASSWGVSGADTQYF
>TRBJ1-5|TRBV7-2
CASSPYLGSNQPQHF
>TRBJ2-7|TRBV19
CASSIAGGPEQYF
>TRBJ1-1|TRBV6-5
CASSVTGVNTEAFF
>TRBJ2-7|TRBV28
CASSFIVGQMLPYEQYF
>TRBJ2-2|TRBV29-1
CSVEDYSRDTGELFF
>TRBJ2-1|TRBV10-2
CASSDGHVEQFF
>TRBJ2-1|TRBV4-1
CASSPYHLAGVTYNEQFF
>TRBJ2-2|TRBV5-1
CASTHTGQGSAGELFF
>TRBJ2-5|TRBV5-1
CASSTDRGETQYF
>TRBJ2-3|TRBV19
CASSPYADTDTQYF
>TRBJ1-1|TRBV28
CASGRGGRSAEAFF
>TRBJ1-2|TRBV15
CATSGNGRGYGYTF
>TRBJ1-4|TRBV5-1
CASSPGTGTLNEKLFF
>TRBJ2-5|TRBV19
CASSIARPSQETQYF
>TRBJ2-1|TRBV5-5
CASSKDTSSYNEQFF
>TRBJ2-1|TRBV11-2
CASRFLGARSSNEQFF
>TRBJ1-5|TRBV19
CASSISTGGQPQHF
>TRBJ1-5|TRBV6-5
CASSYSGQGNQPQHF
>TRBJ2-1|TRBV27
CASSTYRSSYNEQFF
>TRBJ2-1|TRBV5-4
CASRDGTDNEQFF
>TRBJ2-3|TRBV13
CASSATPRTDTQYF
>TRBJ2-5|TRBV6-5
CASSFGSQETQYF